Each of the 5 T cell receptor beta chains below was sequenced from the same sample in a study of blood T cell repertoires in COVID-19. Profiled with immunoSEQ multiplex PCR; TCRdb holds only in-frame clones, not every one. Among 90,000 or so clones listed, about 83% were seen once. The sequencing input was peripheral blood. These receptor sequences come from a woman aged 60-70 years with COVID-19, enrolled during active disease.

The gene calls are TRBV18 and TRBJ1-5; D remains unclear. Germline V lookup: CDR1 KGHSH, CDR2 LQKENI. This CDR3 spans 22 amino acids. Deletions cut 1 base from V and 2 bases from J, with 30 bases between. CDR3 DNA sequence: TGTGCCAGCTCACCACGTCTTCTCTTGCCCAGGACGCGAAACGGGGGCAATCAGCCCCAGCATTTT. It encodes CASSPRLLLPRTRNGGNQPQHF.

The chain combines TRBV3-1 (or the pseudogene TRBV3-2) with TRBJ2-3; 9 nucleotides match TRBD2. Germline V gene data show CDR1 as LGHDT and CDR2 as YNNKEL (reference sequence). The CDR3 has 18 residues. V trimming: 1 base; J trimming: 0 bases; junction bases outside the gene matches: 8. The CDR3 sequence is CASSQGNVLAGSTDTQYF. The CDR3 nucleotides read TGTGCCAGCAGCCAAGGTAATGTTCTAGCGGGAAGCACAGATACGCAGTATTTT.

The V call is TRBV4-3, the J call TRBJ2-6; possible D gene TRBD1, 6 bases. Germline V gene lookup returns CDR1 LGHNA and CDR2 YSLEER. V was pared by 0 bases and J by 3 bases, with 18 bases between. The CDR3 totals 19 residues. The CDR3 here is CASSQDGSWGPGGANVLTF. DNA for the CDR3: TGCGCCAGCAGCCAAGATGGTAGCTGGGGGCCGGGTGGGGCCAACGTCCTGACTTTC.

This clone was seen only a few times. The chain carries TRBV15 and TRBJ1-2, with D tentatively TRBD1 (5 bases). The V end was cut by 5 bases, the J end by 2 bases, with 9 bases between. This CDR3 spans 13 amino acids. Germline V gene data show CDR1 as LNHNV and CDR2 as YYDKDF (reference sequence). CDR3 nucleotide sequence: TGTGCCACCAGCCCGGACAAGAACTATGGCTACACCTTC. The encoded protein is CATSPDKNYGYTF.

This chain links TRBV6-5 with TRBJ2-7, with 7 bases aligning to TRBD1. CDR3 length: 12 amino acids. With 5 bases clipped from V and 13 bases from J, the junction kept 11 bases outside the gene matches. Germline CDR1 reads MNHEY; CDR2 reads SVGAGI. The CDR3 is CASSTRDSPLYF. For the CDR3, the DNA is TGTGCCAGCAGTACCCGGGACAGCCCCCTATACTTC.